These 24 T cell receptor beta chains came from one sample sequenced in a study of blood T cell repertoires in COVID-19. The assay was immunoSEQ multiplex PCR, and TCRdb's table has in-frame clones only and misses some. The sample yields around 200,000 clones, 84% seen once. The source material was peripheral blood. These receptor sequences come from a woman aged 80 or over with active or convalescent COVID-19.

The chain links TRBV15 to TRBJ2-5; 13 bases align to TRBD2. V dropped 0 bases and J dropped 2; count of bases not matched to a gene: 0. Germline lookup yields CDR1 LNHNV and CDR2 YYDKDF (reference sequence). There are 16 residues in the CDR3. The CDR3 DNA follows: TGTGCCACCAGCAGAGAACTAGCGGGGGGGCAAGAGACCCAGTACTTC. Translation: CATSRELAGGQETQYF.

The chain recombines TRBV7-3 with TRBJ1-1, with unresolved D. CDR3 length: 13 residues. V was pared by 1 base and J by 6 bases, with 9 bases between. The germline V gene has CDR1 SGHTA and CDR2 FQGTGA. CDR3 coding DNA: TGTGCCAGCAGCTTAAGGTCGCGGTCTGAAGCTTTCTTT. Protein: CASSLRSRSEAFF. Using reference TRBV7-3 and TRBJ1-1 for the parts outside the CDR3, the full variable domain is GAGVSQTPSNKVTEKGKYVELRCDPISGHTALYWYRQSLGQGPEFLIYFQGTGAADDSGLPNDRFFAVRPEGSVSTLKIQRTERGDSAVYLCASSLRSRSEAFFGQGTRLTVV.

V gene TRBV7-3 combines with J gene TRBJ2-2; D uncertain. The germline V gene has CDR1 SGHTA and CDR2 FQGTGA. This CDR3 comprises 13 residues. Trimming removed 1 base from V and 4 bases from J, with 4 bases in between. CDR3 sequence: CASSLMATGELFF. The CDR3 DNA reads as TGTGCCAGCAGCTTAATGGCCACCGGGGAGCTGTTTTTT.

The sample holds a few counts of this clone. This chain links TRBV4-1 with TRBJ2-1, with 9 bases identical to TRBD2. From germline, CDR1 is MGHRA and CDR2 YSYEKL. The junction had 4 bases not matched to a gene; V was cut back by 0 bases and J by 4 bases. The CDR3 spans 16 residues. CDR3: CASSQEEAGGYNEQFF. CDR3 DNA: TGCGCCAGCAGCCAAGAGGAAGCGGGGGGATACAATGAGCAGTTCTTC.

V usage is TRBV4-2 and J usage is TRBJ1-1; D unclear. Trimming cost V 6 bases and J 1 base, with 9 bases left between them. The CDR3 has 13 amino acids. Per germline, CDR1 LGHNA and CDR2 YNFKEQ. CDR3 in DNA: TGTGCCAGCAGGCCACCCGGGAACACTGAAGCTTTCTTT. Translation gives CASRPPGNTEAFF.

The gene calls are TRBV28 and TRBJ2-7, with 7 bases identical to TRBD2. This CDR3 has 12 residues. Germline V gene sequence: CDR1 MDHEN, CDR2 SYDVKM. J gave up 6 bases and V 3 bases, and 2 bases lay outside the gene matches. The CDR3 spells CASSFSGGEQYF. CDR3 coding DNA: TGTGCCAGCAGTTTCTCGGGGGGCGAGCAGTACTTC.

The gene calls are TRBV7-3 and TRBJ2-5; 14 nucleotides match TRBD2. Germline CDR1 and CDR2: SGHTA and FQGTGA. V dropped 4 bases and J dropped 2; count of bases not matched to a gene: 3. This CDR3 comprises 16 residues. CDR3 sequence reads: CASSSRLAGGQETQYF. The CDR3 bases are TGTGCCAGCAGCTCCCGACTAGCGGGGGGGCAAGAGACCCAGTACTTC.

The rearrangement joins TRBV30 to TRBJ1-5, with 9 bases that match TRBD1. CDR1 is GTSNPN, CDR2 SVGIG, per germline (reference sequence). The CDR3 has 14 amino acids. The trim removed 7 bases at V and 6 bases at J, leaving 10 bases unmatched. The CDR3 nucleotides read TGTGCCTATACGGGACAGGGTATAACTCAGCCCCAGCATTTT. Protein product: CAYTGQGITQPQHF.

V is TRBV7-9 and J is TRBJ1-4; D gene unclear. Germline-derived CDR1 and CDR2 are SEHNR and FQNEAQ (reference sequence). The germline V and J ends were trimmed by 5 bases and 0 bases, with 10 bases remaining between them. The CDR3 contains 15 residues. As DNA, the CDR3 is TGTGCCAGCAGCAGCTCGCGGGCAACTAATGAAAAACTGTTTTTT. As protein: CASSSSRATNEKLFF.

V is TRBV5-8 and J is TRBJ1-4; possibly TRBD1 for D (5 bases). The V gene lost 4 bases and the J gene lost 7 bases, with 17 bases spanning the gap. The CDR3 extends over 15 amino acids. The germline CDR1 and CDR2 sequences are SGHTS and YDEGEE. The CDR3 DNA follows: TGTGCCAGCAGCGTCCAACAGGCCCTAAGTGAAAAACTGTTTTTT. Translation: CASSVQQALSEKLFF.

CDR3 amino acids: CASSPGEGLRGYTF. Here the CDR3 DNA reads TGTGCCAGCTCACCAGGGGAGGGACTACGTGGCTACACCTTC. The chain has TRBV18 and TRBJ1-2; possible D gene TRBD1, 5 bases. This CDR3 spans 14 amino acids. From germline, CDR1 is KGHSH and CDR2 LQKENI. V lost 2 bases, J lost 7 bases, and 14 bases lay in between.

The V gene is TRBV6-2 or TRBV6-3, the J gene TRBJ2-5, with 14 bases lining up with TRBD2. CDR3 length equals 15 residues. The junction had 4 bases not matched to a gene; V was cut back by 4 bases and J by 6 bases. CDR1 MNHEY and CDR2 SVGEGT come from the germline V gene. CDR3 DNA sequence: TGTGCCAGCAGTTGGACTAGCGGGGGGCGGAAGACCCAGTACTTC. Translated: CASSWTSGGRKTQYF.

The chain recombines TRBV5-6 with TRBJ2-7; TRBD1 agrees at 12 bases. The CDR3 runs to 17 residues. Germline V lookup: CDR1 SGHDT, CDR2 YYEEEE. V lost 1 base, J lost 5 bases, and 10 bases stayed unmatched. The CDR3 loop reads CASSLLRGQGARNEQYF. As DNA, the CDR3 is TGTGCCAGCAGCTTGTTAAGGGGACAGGGGGCAAGGAACGAGCAGTACTTC.

CDR3 sequence (DNA): TGCGCCAGCAGCGGGACAGGGGGTAAGACTGAAGCTTTCTTT. As protein: CASSGTGGKTEAFF. The chain recombines TRBV5-1 with TRBJ1-1; 11 bases agree with TRBD1. The length of the CDR3 is 14 residues. The junction had 4 bases not matched to a gene; V was cut back by 4 bases and J by 5 bases. Germline values: CDR1 SGHRS, CDR2 YFSETQ.

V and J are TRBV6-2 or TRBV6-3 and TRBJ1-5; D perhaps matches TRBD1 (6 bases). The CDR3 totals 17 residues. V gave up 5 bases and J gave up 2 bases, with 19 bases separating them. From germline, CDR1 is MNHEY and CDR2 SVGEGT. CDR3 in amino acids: CASSMDSSRMGNQPQHF. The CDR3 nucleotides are TGTGCCAGCAGTATGGACAGTTCCCGTATGGGCAATCAGCCCCAGCATTTT.

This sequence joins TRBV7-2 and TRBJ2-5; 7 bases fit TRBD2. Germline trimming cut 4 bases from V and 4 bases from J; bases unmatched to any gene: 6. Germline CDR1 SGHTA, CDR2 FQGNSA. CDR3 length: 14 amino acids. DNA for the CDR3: TGTGCCAGCAGCTCCGGGACTACCCCAGAGACCCAGTACTTC. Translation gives CASSSGTTPETQYF.

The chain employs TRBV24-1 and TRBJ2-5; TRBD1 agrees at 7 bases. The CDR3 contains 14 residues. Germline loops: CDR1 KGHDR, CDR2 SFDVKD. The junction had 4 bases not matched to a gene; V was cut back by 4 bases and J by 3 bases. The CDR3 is CATSEGTVKETQYF. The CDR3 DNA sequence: TGTGCCACCAGTGAGGGGACAGTAAAAGAGACCCAGTACTTC.

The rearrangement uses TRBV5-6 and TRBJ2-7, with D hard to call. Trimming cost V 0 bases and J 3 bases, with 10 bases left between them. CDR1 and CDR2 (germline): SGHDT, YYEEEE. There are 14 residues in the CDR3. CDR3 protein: CASSLVSSGYEQYF. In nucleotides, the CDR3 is TGTGCCAGCAGCTTGGTTTCCTCCGGCTACGAGCAGTACTTC.

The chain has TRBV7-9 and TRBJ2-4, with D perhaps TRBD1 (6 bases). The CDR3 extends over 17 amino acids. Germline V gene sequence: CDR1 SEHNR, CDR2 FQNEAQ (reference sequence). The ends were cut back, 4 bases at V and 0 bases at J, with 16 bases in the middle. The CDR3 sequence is CASSSTPGHQAKNIQYF. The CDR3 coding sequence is TGTGCCAGCAGCTCTACCCCGGGACACCAAGCCAAAAACATTCAGTACTTC.

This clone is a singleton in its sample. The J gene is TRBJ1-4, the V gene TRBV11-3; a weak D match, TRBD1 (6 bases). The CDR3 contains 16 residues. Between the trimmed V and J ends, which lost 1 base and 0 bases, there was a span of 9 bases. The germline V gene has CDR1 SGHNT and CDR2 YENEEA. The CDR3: CASSLVGATTNEKLFF. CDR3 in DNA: TGTGCCAGCAGCTTAGTGGGGGCGACAACTAATGAAAAACTGTTTTTT.

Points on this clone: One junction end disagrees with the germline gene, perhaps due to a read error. The CDR3 protein is CASSLARGLPDLNF. Written as DNA, the CDR3 is TGTGCCAGCAGCTTAGCAAGGGGGCTCCCCGACTTGAACTTC. V and J are TRBV7-2 and TRBJ2-7; 7 nucleotides line up with TRBD1. The CDR3 has 14 residues. The germline V gene encodes CDR1 SGHTA and CDR2 FQGNSA.

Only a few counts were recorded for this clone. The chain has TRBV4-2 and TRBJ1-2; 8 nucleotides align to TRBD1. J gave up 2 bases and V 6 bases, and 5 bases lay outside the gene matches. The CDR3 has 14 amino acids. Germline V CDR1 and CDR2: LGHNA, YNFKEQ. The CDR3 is CASSRTGTNYGYTF. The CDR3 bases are TGTGCCAGCAGTCGGACAGGGACCAACTATGGCTACACCTTC.

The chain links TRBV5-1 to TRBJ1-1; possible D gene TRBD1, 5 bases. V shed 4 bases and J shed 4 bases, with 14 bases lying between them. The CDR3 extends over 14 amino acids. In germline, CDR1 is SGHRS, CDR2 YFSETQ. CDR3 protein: CASSQAGSSTEAFF. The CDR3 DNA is TGCGCCAGCAGCCAAGCAGGGTCTAGCACTGAAGCTTTCTTT.

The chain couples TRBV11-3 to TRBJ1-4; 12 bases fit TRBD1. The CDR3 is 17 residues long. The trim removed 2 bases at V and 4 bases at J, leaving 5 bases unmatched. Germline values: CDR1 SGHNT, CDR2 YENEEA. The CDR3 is CASSLMGQGANNEKLFF. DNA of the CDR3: TGTGCCAGCAGCTTAATGGGACAGGGGGCAAATAATGAAAAACTGTTTTTT.